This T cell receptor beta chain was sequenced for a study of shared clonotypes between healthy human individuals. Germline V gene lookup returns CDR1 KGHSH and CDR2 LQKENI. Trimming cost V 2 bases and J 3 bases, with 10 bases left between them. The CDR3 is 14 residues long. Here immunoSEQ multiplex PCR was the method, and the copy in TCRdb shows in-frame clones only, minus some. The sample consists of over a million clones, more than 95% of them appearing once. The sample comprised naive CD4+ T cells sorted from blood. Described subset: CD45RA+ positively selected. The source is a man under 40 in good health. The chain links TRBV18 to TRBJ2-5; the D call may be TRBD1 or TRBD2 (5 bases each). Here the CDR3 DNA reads TGTGCCAGCTCACCAGGGACGATCAAAGAGACCCAGTACTTC. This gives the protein CASSPGTIKETQYF.